This T cell receptor (beta chain) was sequenced during a study of cytomegalovirus exposure and HLA in healthy donors. Overall study findings and caveats: Follow-up analysis later connected one missense variant in DCLRE1C with trimming of TCR beta V- and J-genes. Previous analysis showed most TCR beta V segments were productive about 87% or about 30% of the time. Researchers reported from a later analysis that most CMV-associated TCR beta chains appeared HLA-restricted.

60 Vbeta and 13 Jbeta primers were used in PCR. Some clones are missing from TCRdb's copy, which holds only in-frame ones; the method was immunoSEQ multiplex PCR. The table lists around 130,000 clones. The ends lost 4 bases at V and 7 bases at J; junction bases unmatched: 7. CDR3 length: 15 residues. The germline V gene encodes CDR1 MNHEY and CDR2 SVGAGI. In regard to this clone: Its antigen is undetermined.

The gene calls are TRBV6-5 and TRBJ2-7; 13 bases map to TRBD2. Sequencing used PBMCs. This clonotype was obtained from a woman aged 55-69 years in good health and CMV-seronegative. The CDR3 protein is CASSSNPGLAGEQYF. The CDR3 DNA sequence: TGTGCCAGCAGTTCCAATCCGGGACTAGCGGGAGAGCAGTACTTC.